What follows describes a single TCR beta chain. Its specificity is not known. PCR primers comprised 60 Vbeta and 13 Jbeta primers. Clones were read by immunoSEQ multiplex PCR, and TCRdb kept only the in-frame ones, dropping some. The data show about 84,000 clones, around three fifths seen once. The data belong to a study of cytomegalovirus exposure and HLA in healthy donors. Study observations and caveats: There were some V segments, including TRBV6-2 and TRBV6-3, excluded as indistinguishable.

Germline V gene lookup returns CDR1 MNHEY and CDR2 SVGAGI. V was clipped by 0 bases and J by 5 bases, with 11 bases between them. This CDR3 is built from 14 residues. Sequencing was carried out using PBMCs. The chain recombines TRBV6-5 with TRBJ2-7; D possibly corresponds to TRBD2 (6 bases). This receptor was identified in a middle-aged woman in good health and CMV-seropositive. As DNA, the CDR3 is TGTGCCAGCAGTTACTCCCGGGGGTTTGACGAGCAGTACTTC. Protein product: CASSYSRGFDEQYF.